Listed below are T cell receptor beta chains from one sample, sequenced in a study of blood T cells in healthy people across ages. TCRdb reprocessed the 5' RACE reads via MiXCR and lists one record per CDR3 protein. The sample records 1.5 million to 1.8 million distinct CDR3 sequences, roughly two fifths being singletons. Sequencing was carried out using blood. The receptors here all came from a woman under 30 in good health. Both conserved end residues are part of each CDR3. D genes are given only for firm matches. Clone size is shown for a subset of rows, as once, few, many or a class of expanded clone.

TRBJ2-7 | TRBV7-2 | . | . | TGTGCCAGCAGGGACTGGGTCTACAATGAGCAGTACTTC | CASRDWVYNEQYF
TRBJ2-3 | TRBV20-1 | TRBD2 | few | TGCAGTGCTAGAGATAGGACTAGCTCCAGCACAGATACGCAGTATTTT | CSARDRTSSSTDTQYF
TRBJ2-5 | TRBV12-3/TRBV12-4 | . | many | TGTGCCAGCAGTTCGCGTGGGACCCAGTACTTC | CASSSRGTQYF
TRBJ2-7 | TRBV11-2 | . | . | TGTGCCAGCAGCTTAGTTGCGGAGGCAGGGGATACCTACGAGCAGTACTTC | CASSLVAEAGDTYEQYF
TRBJ2-7 | TRBV2 | . | few | TGTGCCAGCAGTGGAGTGAGTACGTACAATGAGCAGTACTTC | CASSGVSTYNEQYF
TRBJ1-1 | TRBV10-3 | . | once | TGTGCCATCAGTCAGGGCCTTGCCACTGAAGCTTTCTTT | CAISQGLATEAFF
TRBJ1-5 | TRBV20-1 | . | . | TGCAGTGCTAGGATTTTCGGCGCGGATCAGCCCCAGCATTTT | CSARIFGADQPQHF
TRBJ1-1 | TRBV18 | . | . | TGTGCCAGCTCACCACCGGGACCTACTACGGCTTTCTTT | CASSPPGPTTAFF
TRBJ2-7 | TRBV5-1 | . | . | TGCGCCAGCAACTCGACACGGATCAGCTTCTACGAGCAGTACTTC | CASNSTRISFYEQYF
TRBJ1-1 | TRBV10-3 | . | . | TGTGCCATCAGCCCAGAGACGAACACTGAAGCTTTCTTT | CAISPETNTEAFF
TRBJ1-2 | TRBV6-2/TRBV6-3 | . | . | TGTGCCAGCAGTCTTATGACACGCGGCTACACCTTC | CASSLMTRGYTF
TRBJ2-1 | TRBV25-1 | . | . | TGTGCCAGCAGTGAAAGACTAACGGGAGATGGTAATGAGCAGTTCTTC | CASSERLTGDGNEQFF
TRBJ2-2 | TRBV7-8 | TRBD2 | . | TGTGCCAGCAGCCTTAAGACCAGGCTAGCGGGAGTTAACACCGGGGAGCTGTTTTTT | CASSLKTRLAGVNTGELFF
TRBJ1-2 | TRBV10-3 | . | many | TGTGCCATCAGTGAGTCTGGGAATGGCTACACCTTC | CAISESGNGYTF
TRBJ1-2 | TRBV14 | . | . | TGTGCCGGCAGCCAAAGTGGACAGAACTATGGCTACACCTTC | CAGSQSGQNYGYTF
TRBJ2-7 | TRBV19 | . | once | TGTGCCAGTAGTAAACAGGACTTGCAGTACTTC | CASSKQDLQYF
TRBJ2-5 | TRBV7-2 | TRBD1 | few | TGTGCCAGCAGCTTACGCCCGGACAGGGGAGAGACCCAGTACTTC | CASSLRPDRGETQYF
TRBJ2-7 | TRBV6-2/TRBV6-3 | . | few | TGTGCCAGCAGTTACTTGGACAACTCCTACGAGCAGTACTTC | CASSYLDNSYEQYF
TRBJ2-7 | TRBV7-9 | TRBD2 | few | TGTGCCAGCAGCTTAGAGGGAGCGGGAGCTAGCGAGCAGTACTTC | CASSLEGAGASEQYF
TRBJ1-6 | TRBV27 | . | once | TGTGCCAGCAGTTTAAGGGTCCAGGGACGGTATAATTCACCCCTCCACTTT | CASSLRVQGRYNSPLHF
TRBJ1-5 | TRBV29-1 | TRBD1 | few | TGCAGCGTGGTTGGGACAGGGGGTGGCAATCAGCCCCAGCATTTT | CSVVGTGGGNQPQHF
TRBJ1-6 | TRBV12-3/TRBV12-4 | . | . | TGTGCCAGCAGTTTGTATTTGACATCCCTCCACTTT | CASSLYLTSLHF
TRBJ2-5 | TRBV5-1 | . | . | TGCGCCAGCAGCTTCGGCGGCCCCTACGGGCAGTACTTC | CASSFGGPYGQYF
TRBJ2-7 | TRBV29-1 | TRBD2 | few | TGCAGCGCCGCCGCTAGCGGGATCAGTTGGGAGCAGTACTTC | CSAAASGISWEQYF
TRBJ2-3 | TRBV6-5 | TRBD2 | few | TGTGCCAGCAGGGGACTAGGGGCCGATACGCAGTATTTT | CASRGLGADTQYF
TRBJ1-2 | TRBV6-1 | . | once | TGTGCCAGCAGTAACCGGGGCGCGGCCTTCGGAGATGGCTACACCTTC | CASSNRGAAFGDGYTF
TRBJ1-2 | TRBV6-2/TRBV6-3 | TRBD1 | . | TGTGCCAGCAGCCAATCGGGACAGAGCTATGGCTACACCTTC | CASSQSGQSYGYTF
TRBJ2-3 | TRBV29-1 | . | . | TGTAGCGTTGCACGACGGGAGACTGATTCGCAGTATTTT | CSVARRETDSQYF
TRBJ2-7 | TRBV29-1 | . | few | TGCAGCGTTGCGGCTAGCGTAGACGAGCAGTACTTC | CSVAASVDEQYF
TRBJ1-2 | TRBV20-1 | TRBD1 | few | TGCAGTGCCCGGGAGGGGACAGACCCCAAACTACTTGGCTACACCTTC | CSAREGTDPKLLGYTF
TRBJ2-1 | TRBV10-3 | TRBD1 | . | TGTGCCATCAGTGAAGGGACAGGATTAAATGAGCAGTTCTTC | CAISEGTGLNEQFF
TRBJ2-3 | TRBV4-1 | . | few | TGCGCCAGCAGCCAATACGGACTGGGCACAGATACGCAGTATTTT | CASSQYGLGTDTQYF
TRBJ2-3 | TRBV6-5 | TRBD2 | . | TGTGCCAGCAGCGGGACTAGCGGGGGGGCCCCAGATACGCAGTATTTT | CASSGTSGGAPDTQYF
TRBJ1-6 | TRBV6-6 | . | . | TGTGCCAGCAGTGTGTGGGCTAATTCACCCCTCCACTTT | CASSVWANSPLHF
TRBJ1-1 | TRBV12-3/TRBV12-4 | . | few | TGTGCCAGCAGACCCGAGGGCAGGGCAGGCACTGAAGCTTTCTTT | CASRPEGRAGTEAFF
TRBJ1-5 | TRBV7-2 | . | few | TGTGCCAGCAGCTTTTTGGGAAGGCCCCAGCATTTT | CASSFLGRPQHF
TRBJ1-6 | TRBV3-1 | . | . | TGTGCCAGCAGCCCCCTGGGGGTGTCACCCCTCCACTTT | CASSPLGVSPLHF
TRBJ2-5 | TRBV4-3 | TRBD2 | . | TGCGCCAGCAGCCAAAGCGGGGCCTACATAACGGAGACCCAGTACTTC | CASSQSGAYITETQYF
TRBJ1-5 | TRBV6-6 | TRBD1 | . | TGTGCCAGCAGTCCATACAGGGGGCAAGGCAATCAGCCCCAGCATTTT | CASSPYRGQGNQPQHF
TRBJ2-1 | TRBV20-1 | TRBD2 | . | TGCAGTGCGCCGAACCTAAAGCGGGAGGGGTACAATGAGCAGTTCTTC | CSAPNLKREGYNEQFF
TRBJ1-4 | TRBV14 | . | . | TGTGCCAGCAGCCTACTGCAGGGACGTGCAACTAATGAAAAACTGTTTTTT | CASSLLQGRATNEKLFF
TRBJ2-4 | TRBV29-1 | . | . | TGCAGCGTTAGCGGAATTCGTAGGACAGAGAGTTTAGCCAAAAACATTCAGTACTTC | CSVSGIRRTESLAKNIQYF
TRBJ2-5 | TRBV6-5 | . | . | TGTGCCAGCAGTTACGCGGTAGAAGAGACCCAGTACTTC | CASSYAVEETQYF
TRBJ2-5 | TRBV6-2/TRBV6-3 | TRBD1 | . | TGTGCCAGCAGTGGTCTTGGGACAGGGGAAGAGACCCAGTACTTC | CASSGLGTGEETQYF
TRBJ2-7 | TRBV6-6 | TRBD1 | . | TGTGCCAGCAGTTTTCCCGGGACAGGGGACCACGAGCAGTACTTC | CASSFPGTGDHEQYF
TRBJ1-4 | TRBV28 | . | . | TGTGCCAGCAGTGAAAACCTCGGGGGGTATGAAAAACTGTTTTTT | CASSENLGGYEKLFF
TRBJ2-3 | TRBV12-3/TRBV12-4 | . | . | TGTGCCGGCAGCCTTTTTGGTACTAGCACAGATACGCAGTATTTT | CAGSLFGTSTDTQYF
TRBJ2-3 | TRBV24-1 | TRBD1 | . | TGTGCCACCAGTCTTGGACAGGATAGCACAGATACGCAGTATTTT | CATSLGQDSTDTQYF
TRBJ2-5 | TRBV7-9 | TRBD2 | few | TGTGCCAGCAGCTTGCGGACTAGCGGGAGGGAGCAAGAGACCCAGTACTTC | CASSLRTSGREQETQYF
TRBJ1-1 | TRBV20-1 | TRBD1 | . | TGCAGGCCGGGACAGGGAACTGAAGCTTTCTTT | CRPGQGTEAFF
TRBJ2-7 | TRBV20-1 | . | few | TGCAGTGCTAGGCAGCGGATATCCTACGAGCAGTACTTC | CSARQRISYEQYF
TRBJ1-5 | TRBV12-3/TRBV12-4 | . | few | TGTGCCAGCGGCCAATGGGGGTATAGCAATCAGCCCCAGCATTTT | CASGQWGYSNQPQHF
TRBJ2-7 | TRBV29-1 | . | . | TGCAGCGTTGAAGATACCAGGCATCAAACCTACGAGCAGTACTTC | CSVEDTRHQTYEQYF
TRBJ2-3 | TRBV7-2 | . | few | TGTGCCAGCAGCTCCCTGGGGACTGCCAAAGATACGCAGTATTTT | CASSSLGTAKDTQYF